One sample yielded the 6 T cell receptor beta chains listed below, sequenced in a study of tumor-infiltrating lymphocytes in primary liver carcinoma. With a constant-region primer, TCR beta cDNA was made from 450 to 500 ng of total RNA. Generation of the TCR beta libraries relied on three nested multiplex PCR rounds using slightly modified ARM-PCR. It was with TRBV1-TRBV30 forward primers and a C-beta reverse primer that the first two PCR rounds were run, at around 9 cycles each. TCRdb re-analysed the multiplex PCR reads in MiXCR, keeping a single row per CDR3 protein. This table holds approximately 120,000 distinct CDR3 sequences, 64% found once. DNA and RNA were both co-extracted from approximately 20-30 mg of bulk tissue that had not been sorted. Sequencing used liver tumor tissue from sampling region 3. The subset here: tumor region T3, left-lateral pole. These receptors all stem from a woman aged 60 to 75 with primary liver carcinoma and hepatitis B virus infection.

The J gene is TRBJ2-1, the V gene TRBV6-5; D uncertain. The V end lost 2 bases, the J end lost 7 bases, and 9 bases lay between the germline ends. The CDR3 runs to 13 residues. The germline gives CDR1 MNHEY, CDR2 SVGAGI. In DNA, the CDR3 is TGTGCCAGCAGTTACCCGTCAGAGAATGAGCAGTTCTTC. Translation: CASSYPSENEQFF.

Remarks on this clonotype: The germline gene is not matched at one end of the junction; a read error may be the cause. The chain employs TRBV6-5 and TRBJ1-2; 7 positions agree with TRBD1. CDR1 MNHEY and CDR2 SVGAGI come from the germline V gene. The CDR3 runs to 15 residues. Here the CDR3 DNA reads TGTGCCAGCTGCCCCTCCCGCTGGGACAGACGAAGCTACACTTTC. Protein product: CASCPSRWDRRSYTF.

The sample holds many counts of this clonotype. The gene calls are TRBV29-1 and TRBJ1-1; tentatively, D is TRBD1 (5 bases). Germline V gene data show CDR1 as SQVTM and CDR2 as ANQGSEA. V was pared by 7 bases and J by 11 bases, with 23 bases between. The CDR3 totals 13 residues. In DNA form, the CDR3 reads TGCAGCGCTACGACAGATATAGGGTTAGAGGCTTTCTTT. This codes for CSATTDIGLEAFF.

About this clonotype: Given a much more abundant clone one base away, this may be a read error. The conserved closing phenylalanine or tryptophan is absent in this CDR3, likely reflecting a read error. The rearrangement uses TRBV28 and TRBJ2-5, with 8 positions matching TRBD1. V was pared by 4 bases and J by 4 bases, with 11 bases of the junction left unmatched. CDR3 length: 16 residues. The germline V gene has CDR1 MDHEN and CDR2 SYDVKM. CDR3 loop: CASSYGPDRVGETQYS. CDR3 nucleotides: TGTGCCAGCAGTTACGGCCCGGACAGGGTTGGAGAGACCCAGTACTCC.

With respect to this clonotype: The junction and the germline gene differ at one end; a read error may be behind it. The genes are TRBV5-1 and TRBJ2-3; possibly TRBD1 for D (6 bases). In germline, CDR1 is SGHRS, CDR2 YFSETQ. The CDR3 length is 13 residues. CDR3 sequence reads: CTSSLVQTGTHYF. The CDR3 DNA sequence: TGCACCAGCAGCTTGGTCCAGACAGGTACGCACTATTTT.

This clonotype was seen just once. The CDR3 protein is CASTDSQKGAARGHEQYF. The CDR3 DNA follows: TGTGCCAGCACTGATAGCCAGAAGGGAGCGGCGAGGGGCCACGAGCAGTACTTC. The chain employs TRBV6-1 and TRBJ2-7, with D possibly called TRBD1 or TRBD2 (5 bases each). This CDR3 has 18 amino acids. V was pared by 7 bases and J by 5 bases, with 30 bases between. Germline assignment: CDR1 MNHNS and CDR2 SASEGT.